Below, 10 T cell receptor beta chains from the same sample are listed, as sequenced in a study of OX40 agonist ivuxolimab in advanced cancers. The data were produced by immunoSEQ multiplex PCR, yet TCRdb's version contains in-frame clones alone and is incomplete. The table records 100,000 or so clones, around nine tenths of them present only once. This specimen was CD4+ or CD8+ T cells sorted from blood, taken in a trial of the OX40 agonist ivuxolimab. The origin of the receptors is an adult with an advanced solid tumor such as melanoma, head and neck, liver or kidney cancer.

This CDR3 reads CASSEGQGPSYEQYF. The CDR3 nucleotides read TGTGCCAGCAGCGAAGGACAGGGGCCGAGCTACGAGCAGTACTTC. The V gene is TRBV9, the J gene TRBJ2-7, with 9 bases aligning to TRBD1. Per germline, CDR1 SGDLS and CDR2 YYNGEE. This CDR3 has 15 amino acids. Germline trimming cut 3 bases from V and 3 bases from J; bases unmatched to any gene: 7.

The CDR3 coding sequence is TGCAGTGCCCTAGTGGACTTGCGGCAGTTCTTC. It is translated as CSALVDLRQFF. The rearrangement links TRBV20-1 to TRBJ2-1; maybe TRBD2 (5 bases). Trimming shortened V by 6 bases and J by 12 bases, and 15 bases separated the two germline ends. This CDR3 spans 11 amino acids. Germline lookup yields CDR1 DFQATT and CDR2 SNEGSKA (reference sequence).

V usage is TRBV7-2 and J usage is TRBJ1-5, with TRBD1 matching 7 bases. Germline V gene lookup returns CDR1 SGHTA and CDR2 FQGNSA. V was clipped by 4 bases and J by 4 bases; unmatched bases: 1. CDR3 length: 13 amino acids. The CDR3 sequence is CASSSGQNQPQHF. CDR3 nucleotides: TGTGCCAGCAGCTCGGGACAGAATCAGCCCCAGCATTTT.

The V call is TRBV11-2, the J call TRBJ1-1; 7 bases fit TRBD1. V trimming: 3 bases; J trimming: 2 bases; junction bases outside the gene matches: 3. This CDR3 has 14 amino acids. Germline CDR1 reads SGHAT; CDR2 reads FQNNGV. The CDR3 loop reads CASSFVGGNTEAFF. The DNA for the CDR3 is TGTGCCAGCAGCTTTGTAGGGGGCAACACTGAAGCTTTCTTT.

The chain links TRBV28 to TRBJ2-1; weak D call: TRBD2 (6 bases). Trimming took 6 bases from V and 4 from J, leaving 13 bases between them. This CDR3 is built from 14 residues. In germline, CDR1 is MDHEN, CDR2 SYDVKM. CDR3 nucleotide sequence: TGTGCCAGCAGAGGCGGGACTGCATACAATGAGCAGTTCTTC. This codes for CASRGGTAYNEQFF.

CDR3 DNA: TGTGCCAGCAGCGAAGGGGGCGCGGGCAATCAGCCCCAGCATTTT. As protein: CASSEGGAGNQPQHF. This rearrangement joins TRBV25-1 to TRBJ1-5; 7 bases are shared with TRBD1. The CDR3 runs to 15 residues. After removal of 6 bases from V and 2 bases from J, the junction contained 7 bases not matched to a gene. The germline CDR1 and CDR2 sequences are MGHDK and SYGVNS.

The V gene is TRBV2, the J gene TRBJ2-7; TRBD1 matches at 9 bases. With 6 bases clipped from V and 7 bases from J, the junction kept 7 bases outside the gene matches. CDR1 is SNHLY and CDR2 is FYNNEI in the germline V gene. The CDR3 runs 13 residues. The CDR3 DNA follows: TGTGCCAGCAGAGGGGGACAGGGAGGTGAGCAGTACTTC. Translation: CASRGGQGGEQYF.

The rearrangement joins TRBV6-5 to TRBJ2-1; no firm D call. Germline CDR1 and CDR2: MNHEY and SVGAGI. The CDR3 length is 12 residues. V was pared by 5 bases and J by 8 bases, with 10 bases between. The CDR3 protein is CASSTYRDEQFF. The CDR3 region has the DNA TGTGCCAGCAGTACATACCGGGATGAGCAGTTCTTC.

The chain couples TRBV27 to TRBJ2-5, with D uncertain. Germline V CDR1 and CDR2: MNHEY, SMNVEV (reference sequence). V lost 2 bases to trimming and J lost 4 bases, with 11 bases between them. The CDR3 is 14 amino acids. Here the CDR3 reads CASSLMLGSETQYF. Written as DNA, the CDR3 is TGTGCCAGCAGTTTAATGTTGGGATCAGAGACCCAGTACTTC.

The chain has TRBV18 and TRBJ2-3; the D is unclear. Germline loops: CDR1 KGHSH, CDR2 LQKENI. Trimming stripped 0 bases from V and 6 bases from J, with 10 bases between. This CDR3 has 14 amino acids. The CDR3 bases are TGTGCCAGCTCACCACCAAGGGCCGCGGATACGCAGTATTTT. This gives the protein CASSPPRAADTQYF.